A single sample is the source of the 7 T cell receptor beta chains below, sequenced in a study of shared clonotypes between healthy human individuals. TCRdb's copy holds only in-frame clones and misses some; the assay was immunoSEQ multiplex PCR. The data contain fewer than 1.6 million clones, less than 99% of them singletons. The specimen was naive CD4+ T cells sorted from blood. Subset in this sample: CD45RA+ positively selected. These receptors all stem from a man younger than 45 in good health.

This clone was seen a single time. The chain links TRBV27 to TRBJ2-2; D might be TRBD1 (5 bases). Germline V gives CDR1 MNHEY, CDR2 SMNVEV (reference sequence). There are 16 residues in the CDR3. The V end was cut by 1 base, the J end by 3 bases, with 12 bases between. The CDR3 is CASSLLAREDTGELFF. The CDR3 DNA reads as TGTGCCAGCAGTTTATTGGCCAGGGAAGACACCGGGGAGCTGTTTTTT.

CDR3 coding DNA: TGTGCCAGTAGTATCGGGGAGAGGGCATCCTACGAGCAGTACTTC. Amino acid sequence: CASSIGERASYEQYF. This sequence joins TRBV19 and TRBJ2-7; the D gene is possibly TRBD2 (5 bases). Germline V lookup: CDR1 LNHDA, CDR2 SQIVND (reference sequence). V was pared by 3 bases and J by 1 base, with 13 bases between. This CDR3 has 15 amino acids.

The CDR3 protein is CASSLEAGEGQPQHF. CDR3 nucleotides: TGTGCCAGCAGCTTAGAGGCAGGGGAAGGGCAGCCCCAGCATTTT. V gene TRBV7-2 combines with J gene TRBJ1-5; tentatively, D is TRBD1 (6 bases). CDR3 length: 15 amino acids. With 1 base removed from V and 7 bases from J, the gap between germline ends came to 14 bases. The germline gives CDR1 SGHTA, CDR2 FQGNSA.

The chain is built from TRBV10-1 and TRBJ1-2; the D is unclear. Germline V CDR1 and CDR2: WNHNN, SYGVQD (reference sequence). Between the trimmed V and J ends, which lost 2 bases and 7 bases, there was a span of 11 bases. The CDR3 loop spans 13 amino acids. The CDR3 DNA follows: TGCGCCAGCAGTGAGAGGCCAGGATCTGGCTACACCTTC. Its translation: CASSERPGSGYTF.

This chain uses TRBV7-8 with TRBJ2-4; maybe TRBD1 (6 bases). The CDR3 has 15 residues. V was pared by 4 bases and J by 8 bases, with 18 bases between. CDR1 SGHVS and CDR2 FQNEAQ come from the germline V gene. The CDR3 here is CASSSRPRGGDIQYF. The CDR3 DNA sequence: TGTGCCAGCAGCTCACGACCCCGAGGGGGAGACATTCAGTACTTC.

The chain uses TRBV11-3 and TRBJ2-1; no reliable D call. CDR1 and CDR2 (germline): SGHNT, YENEEA. This CDR3 is built from 15 residues. The V end lost 5 bases, the J end lost 0 bases, and 11 bases lay between the germline ends. The CDR3 region has the DNA TGTGCCAGCAGCCCACTCCTGAGCTCCTACAATGAGCAGTTCTTC. This encodes CASSPLLSSYNEQFF.

V gene TRBV7-9 combines with J gene TRBJ1-4; TRBD1 matches 7 bases. The CDR3 is 14 amino acids. The V and J ends lost 6 bases and 11 bases, in that order; junction bases with no gene match: 12. CDR1 is SEHNR, CDR2 FQNEAQ, per germline (reference sequence). CDR3 sequence (DNA): TGTGCCAGCAGGGGACAGTCGATTTCTGAGAAACTGTTTTTT. Amino acids: CASRGQSISEKLFF.